The T cell receptor beta chain described here comes from a study of shared clonotypes between healthy human individuals. The CDR3 contains 14 residues. Looked up from germline, CDR1 is KGHSH and CDR2 is LQKENI. Trimming pared 2 bases from V and 5 bases from J, leaving 12 bases between. TCRdb keeps only in-frame clones here, not all; method: immunoSEQ multiplex PCR. The sample consists of about 490,000 clones, approximately 81% of them appearing once. The sequence derives from a woman between 40 and 55 years old in good health. Some clones in this sample may be carry-over from other donors' samples. Sequencing used PBMCs. The rearrangement links TRBV18 to TRBJ2-5; D is possibly TRBD1 (8 bases). CDR3 protein: CASSPDRGGETQYF. DNA for the CDR3: TGTGCCAGCTCACCAGACAGGGGAGGGGAGACCCAGTACTTC.